One and the same sample provided the 14 T cell receptor beta chains below, sequenced in a study of blood T cells in healthy people across ages. The authors ran a second PCR of roughly 6 to 12 cycles using a sample-barcoded 5' primer and a J-beta primer mix. TCRdb re-called the 5' RACE reads with MiXCR, one entry per CDR3 protein. Of hundreds of thousands of distinct CDR3 sequences listed, about 51% are singletons. Source material: blood. Source of these receptors: an elderly woman in good health.

The chain joins TRBV4-1 to TRBJ2-2; D call uncertain. From germline, CDR1 is MGHRA and CDR2 YSYEKL. V was pared by 1 base and J by 2 bases, with 11 bases between. The CDR3 sequence is 16 residues long. The CDR3 DNA sequence: TGCGCCAGCAGCCAAGTAGGCAGCAGCAACACCGGGGAGCTGTTTTTT. Amino acids: CASSQVGSSNTGELFF.

This clonotype came up many times. DNA for the CDR3: TGCGCCAGCAGCCAAGCGACAGGTCCTACCTACAATGAGCAGTTCTTC. Residues: CASSQATGPTYNEQFF. The rearrangement uses TRBV4-1 and TRBJ2-1, with D perhaps matching TRBD1 (6 bases). There are 16 residues in the CDR3. The ends were cut back, 1 base at V and 2 bases at J, with 12 bases in the middle. Germline CDR1 is MGHRA and CDR2 is YSYEKL.

The gene calls are TRBV18 and TRBJ1-1, with 8 bases lining up with TRBD1. CDR3 length equals 16 residues. Per the germline V gene, CDR1 is KGHSH and CDR2 is LQKENI. J was trimmed by 4 bases and V by 6 bases; bases with no gene match: 13. This chain's CDR3 is CASSHPGGRRGTEAFF. CDR3 DNA sequence: TGTGCCAGCTCGCACCCAGGGGGCCGGAGAGGCACTGAAGCTTTCTTT.

This clonotype was detected only a few times. The J gene is TRBJ1-5, the V gene TRBV12-3 or TRBV12-4; D remains ambiguous. This CDR3 contains 13 residues. Trimming cost V 3 bases and J 3 bases, with 6 bases left between them. Here the CDR3 reads CASSLWYNQPQHF. CDR3 in DNA: TGTGCCAGCAGTTTGTGGTACAATCAGCCCCAGCATTTT.

The count of this clonotype is one. J is TRBJ1-5 and V is TRBV5-1; 7 nucleotides align to TRBD1. Germline lookup yields CDR1 SGHRS and CDR2 YFSETQ. The V and J ends lost 0 bases and 7 bases, in that order; junction bases with no gene match: 7. CDR3 size: 15 residues. The CDR3 is CASSLGTGVGQPQHF. The CDR3 DNA reads TGCGCCAGCAGCTTGGGCACAGGGGTAGGCCAGCCCCAGCATTTT.

The sample holds a few counts of this clonotype. J is TRBJ2-3 and V is TRBV7-2; possible D gene TRBD1, 5 bases. Germline CDR1 and CDR2: SGHTA and FQGNSA. Trimming took 1 base from V and 6 from J, leaving 8 bases between them. The CDR3 runs to 13 residues. CDR3 nucleotide sequence: TGTGCCAGCAGCTTAGGCTGGGGCGATACGCAGTATTTT. It codes for CASSLGWGDTQYF. The whole variable domain, filled in from reference TRBV7-2 and TRBJ2-3, reads GAGVSQSPSNKVTEKGKDVELRCDPISGHTALYWYRQSLGQGLEFLIYFQGNSAPDKSGLPSDRFSAERTGGSVSTLTIQRTQQEDSAVYLCASSLGWGDTQYFGPGTRLTVL.

This clonotype was detected a few times. The V and J genes are TRBV12-3 or TRBV12-4 and TRBJ1-1; possible D gene TRBD1, 6 bases. The CDR3 spans 12 residues. V was cut by 8 bases and J by 4 bases, with 11 bases left in between. The CDR3 loop reads CASLQGSTEAFF. In DNA form, the CDR3 reads TGTGCCAGCCTACAGGGTTCCACTGAAGCTTTCTTT.

The chain has TRBV12-3 or TRBV12-4 and TRBJ1-2, with D maybe TRBD1 (5 bases). V was clipped by 7 bases and J by 5 bases, with 17 bases between them. The CDR3 has 14 residues. The CDR3 reads CASTVGSGLYGYTF. CDR3 nucleotides: TGTGCCAGCACAGTGGGGTCGGGACTTTATGGCTACACCTTC.

The CDR3 region has the DNA TGTGCCAGCAGCGTTGGACAGGGGGCCACCTACGAGCAGTACTTC. It is translated as CASSVGQGATYEQYF. This chain links TRBV9 with TRBJ2-7; 11 positions match TRBD1. The CDR3 is 15 amino acids. The V gene's germline CDR1 is SGDLS and CDR2 YYNGEE. With 2 bases clipped from V and 2 bases from J, the junction kept 3 bases outside the gene matches.

This clonotype was seen more than once but under ten times. The chain recombines TRBV20-1 with TRBJ1-5; D is possibly TRBD1 (6 bases). The CDR3 contains 15 residues. Trimming removed 5 bases at V and 4 bases at J, with 18 bases between. CDR1 is DFQATT, CDR2 SNEGSKA, per germline (reference sequence). The CDR3 region is CSARLAGTLNQPQHF. Here the CDR3 DNA reads TGCAGTGCTCGGCTCGCCGGGACACTTAATCAGCCCCAGCATTTT.

The rearrangement uses TRBV24-1 and TRBJ1-2, with 7 nucleotides matching TRBD1. Unmatched junction bases numbered 5, after V lost 4 bases and J lost 4 bases. Germline V gene data show CDR1 as KGHDR and CDR2 as SFDVKD. This CDR3 is built from 14 residues. This chain's CDR3 is CATSDPGQIYGYTF. DNA of the CDR3: TGTGCCACCAGTGACCCGGGACAGATCTATGGCTACACCTTC.

The V call is TRBV10-3, the J call TRBJ2-2; the D gene could be TRBD1 or TRBD2 (6 bases each). Per germline, CDR1 ENHRY and CDR2 SYGVKD. Trimming pared 8 bases from V and 6 bases from J, leaving 19 bases between. CDR3 length: 15 amino acids. This CDR3 is CAIRRGEGYPGELFF. Here the CDR3 DNA reads TGTGCCATCCGGAGGGGGGAAGGTTACCCCGGGGAGCTGTTTTTT.

This clonotype was picked up a small number of times. The gene calls are TRBV20-1 and TRBJ2-2, with a possible D match to TRBD2 (6 bases). CDR1 and CDR2 (germline): DFQATT, SNEGSKA (reference sequence). This CDR3 has 15 amino acids. Trimming left V 6 bases short and J 4 bases short, with 18 bases between. CDR3 loop: CSAPVEERATGELFF. The CDR3 bases are TGCAGTGCCCCGGTCGAGGAGCGGGCCACCGGGGAGCTGTTTTTT.

This clonotype occurred once. The rearrangement uses TRBV7-9 and TRBJ2-3; D call uncertain. The V end was cut by 0 bases, the J end by 8 bases, with 9 bases between. CDR1 is SEHNR and CDR2 is FQNEAQ in the germline V gene (reference sequence). The CDR3 has 13 residues. Written as DNA, the CDR3 is TGTGCCAGCAGCTTAGCGCAGGAGTCTACGCAGTATTTT. Its protein is CASSLAQESTQYF.